The 4 T cell receptor beta chains reported below all come from one sample, sequenced in a study of beta chain features in type 1 diabetes. Whole-study findings and limits: In all four CD4+ subsets, TCRB CDR3 length was significantly, moderately reduced in type 1 diabetes.

cDNA synthesis used the whole RNA isolate, giving expressed TCRB sequences. The protocol was immunoSEQ multiplex PCR, while the TCRdb copy is restricted to in-frame clones and leaves out a portion. The data hold roughly 400,000 clones, with 9.5% to 10% observed a single time. No antigen has been assigned to these receptors. Sequenced input: central memory CD4+ T cells from blood. The source of these receptors is a man aged 30 to 45 with type 1 diabetes.

Only a few counts were recorded for this clone. The chain links TRBV6-5 to TRBJ2-1, with D perhaps matching TRBD1 (6 bases). V lost 5 bases and J 9 bases, leaving 17 bases between the germline ends. CDR1 and CDR2 from the germline V gene are MNHEY and SVGAGI. This CDR3 is built from 14 residues. CDR3 sequence: CASSRDIVTAEQFF. The CDR3 DNA sequence: TGTGCCAGCAGTCGGGACATTGTGACAGCTGAGCAGTTCTTC.

On this clone: This sample includes further DNA sequences coding for the same CDR3. The chain recombines TRBV5-1 with TRBJ2-7, with 13 bases lining up with TRBD2. Germline V gene data show CDR1 as SGHRS and CDR2 as YFSETQ. The CDR3 sequence is 15 residues long. V lost 3 bases, J lost 7 bases, and 7 bases stayed unmatched. The CDR3 region is CASSSPGLAGKEQYF. The CDR3 coding sequence is TGCGCCAGCAGCTCCCCGGGACTAGCGGGGAAGGAGCAGTACTTC.

This clone was recorded only once. It may be a read error: a sequence one base away is much more abundant. V usage is TRBV11-2 and J usage is TRBJ1-2; 8 bases map to TRBD1. Germline lookup yields CDR1 SGHAT and CDR2 FQNNGV. J gave up 3 bases and V 5 bases, and 2 bases lay outside the gene matches. The CDR3 has 13 amino acids. This chain's CDR3 is CASSPGQDYGYTF. CDR3 in DNA: TGTGCCAGCAGCCCGGGACAGGACTATGGCTACACCTTC.

This clone was seen ten or more times. This rearrangement joins TRBV28 to TRBJ1-2; D is unclear. The V gene's germline CDR1 is MDHEN and CDR2 SYDVKM. V shed 2 bases and J shed 3 bases, with 4 bases lying between them. This CDR3 has 12 residues. The CDR3 DNA sequence: TGTGCCAGCAGTTTAGAACACTATGGCTACACCTTC. Translated, it gives CASSLEHYGYTF.